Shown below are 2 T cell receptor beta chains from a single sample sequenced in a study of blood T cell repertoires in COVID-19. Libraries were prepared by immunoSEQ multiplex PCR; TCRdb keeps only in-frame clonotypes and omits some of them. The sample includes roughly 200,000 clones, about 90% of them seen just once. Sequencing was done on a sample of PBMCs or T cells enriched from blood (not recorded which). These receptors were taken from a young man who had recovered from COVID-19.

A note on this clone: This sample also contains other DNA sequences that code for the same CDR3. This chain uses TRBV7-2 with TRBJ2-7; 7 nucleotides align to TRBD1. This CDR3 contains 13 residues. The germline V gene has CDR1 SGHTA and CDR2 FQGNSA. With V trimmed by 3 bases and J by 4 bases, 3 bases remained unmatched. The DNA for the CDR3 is TGTGCCAGCAGCTTGGGCAGGGGGTACGAGCAGTACTTC. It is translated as CASSLGRGYEQYF.

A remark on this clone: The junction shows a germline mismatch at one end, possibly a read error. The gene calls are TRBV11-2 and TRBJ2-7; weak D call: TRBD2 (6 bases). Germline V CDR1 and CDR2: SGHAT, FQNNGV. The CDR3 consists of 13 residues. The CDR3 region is CASSSGLLYKQYF. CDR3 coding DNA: TGTGCCAGCAGCTCGGGACTTCTCTACAAGCAGTACTTC.